These 18 T cell receptor beta chains share one sample of origin, sequenced in a study of blood T cell repertoires in COVID-19. Measured with immunoSEQ multiplex PCR; TCRdb has only the in-frame clones, and not every one. The sample lists 130,000 to 150,000 clones; roughly 80% were seen once. Material: PBMCs or T cells enriched from blood (not recorded which). All receptors come from a man aged 45-65 years who had recovered from COVID-19.

This clone has more than one count but fewer than ten. The CDR3 nucleotides are TGTGCCAGCAGTTGGGCAGCCCAAGAGACCCAGTACTTC. This translates into CASSWAAQETQYF. The chain carries TRBV28 and TRBJ2-5; D call uncertain. V shed 4 bases and J shed 1 base, with 7 bases lying between them. There are 13 residues in the CDR3. The germline CDR1 and CDR2 sequences are MDHEN and SYDVKM.

The gene calls are TRBV6-5 and TRBJ2-7; weak D call: TRBD2 (6 bases). Germline V gene data show CDR1 as MNHEY and CDR2 as SVGAGI. Trimming cost V 0 bases and J 3 bases, with 12 bases left between them. The CDR3 has 15 residues. Here the CDR3 reads CASSYSEGRLYEQYF. CDR3 bases: TGTGCCAGCAGTTACTCGGAGGGACGGCTCTACGAGCAGTACTTC.

The J gene is TRBJ2-2, the V gene TRBV6-4; 10 bases agree with TRBD1. V lost 4 bases, J lost 2 bases, and 4 bases stayed unmatched. Germline values: CDR1 MRHNA, CDR2 SNTAGT. There are 16 residues in the CDR3. CDR3: CASSAGTGANTGELFF. In nucleotides, the CDR3 is TGTGCCAGCAGTGCCGGGACAGGGGCCAACACCGGGGAGCTGTTTTTT.

The chain recombines TRBV29-1 with TRBJ2-1; tentative D call: TRBD2 (6 bases). Germline CDR1 reads SQVTM; CDR2 reads ANQGSEA. The CDR3 runs to 15 residues. V was trimmed by 3 bases and J by 2 bases, leaving 14 bases between them. Here the CDR3 reads CSVDWGGAPYNEQFF. The CDR3 DNA is TGCAGCGTTGACTGGGGCGGGGCCCCCTACAATGAGCAGTTCTTC.

Remarks on this clone: One end of the junction is discordant with germline, which a read error may explain. The CDR3 nucleotides are TGTGCTAGCAGCTTAGGGGTTAGCCTTTCTAACTATGGCTACACCTTC. It is translated as CASSLGVSLSNYGYTF. The V and J genes are TRBV7-7 and TRBJ1-2, with a tentative D call TRBD1 (5 bases). The germline gives CDR1 SSHAT, CDR2 FNYEAQ (reference sequence). The CDR3 is 16 residues long.

This rearrangement joins TRBV4-2 to TRBJ1-1, with no clear D. Deletions cut 4 bases from V and 6 bases from J, with 15 bases between. The CDR3 spans 14 residues. The germline gives CDR1 LGHNA, CDR2 YNFKEQ. Here the CDR3 DNA reads TGTGCCAGCAGCCTTAAGTGGGCTGTTTCTGAAGCTTTCTTT. Residues: CASSLKWAVSEAFF.

This chain uses TRBV6-1 with TRBJ2-7; 12 positions match TRBD2. V shed 1 base and J 0 bases; nucleotides not matched to a gene: 4. This CDR3 has 17 amino acids. CDR1 and CDR2 from the germline V gene are MNHNS and SASEGT. Here the CDR3 reads CASSEVGLAGISYEQYF. CDR3 coding DNA: TGTGCCAGCAGTGAAGTCGGACTAGCGGGGATCTCCTACGAGCAGTACTTC.

The V call is TRBV6-2 or TRBV6-3, the J call TRBJ2-1, with D possibly being TRBD2 (7 bases). V dropped 6 bases and J dropped 7 bases, with 19 bases sitting between them. This CDR3 is built from 15 residues. Germline V lookup: CDR1 MNHEY, CDR2 SVGEGT. CDR3 in amino acids: CASSLRGARINEQFF. CDR3 sequence (DNA): TGTGCCAGCAGCCTTCGGGGGGCCAGGATAAATGAGCAGTTCTTC.

The chain couples TRBV21-1 to TRBJ2-7; the D call of TRBD1 is as the table states it, not checked on the DNA. TRBV21-1 is annotated as a pseudogene. The CDR3 length is 17 residues. CDR3 nucleotides: TGTGCCAGCAGCAAAGATAGTGGACAGGGGGATTCCTACGAGCAGTACTTC. Protein: CASSKDSGQGDSYEQYF.

The V gene is TRBV10-2, the J gene TRBJ1-3; weak D call: TRBD1 (6 bases). The CDR3 has 15 amino acids. Between the trimmed V and J ends, which lost 4 bases and 1 base, there was a span of 11 bases. The germline CDR1 and CDR2 sequences are WSHSY and SAAADI. The CDR3 DNA sequence: TGCGCCAGCAGTGGGGCACAGGGATCTGGAAACACCATATATTTT. Encoded protein: CASSGAQGSGNTIYF.

V gene TRBV6-5 combines with J gene TRBJ2-3, with 9 bases identical to TRBD2. Germline-derived CDR1 and CDR2 are MNHEY and SVGAGI. This CDR3 region has 16 residues. J was trimmed by 0 bases and V by 2 bases; bases with no gene match: 3. CDR3 region: CASSYAAGGSTDTQYF. The CDR3 nucleotides read TGTGCCAGCAGTTACGCAGCGGGGGGAAGCACAGATACGCAGTATTTT.

The V gene is TRBV27, the J gene TRBJ2-5, with D possibly being TRBD2 (6 bases). The V and J ends lost 6 bases and 1 base respectively, with 9 bases between them. CDR1 and CDR2 from the germline V gene are MNHEY and SMNVEV (reference sequence). The CDR3 loop spans 13 amino acids. The CDR3 is CASSRTIQETQYF. In DNA form, the CDR3 reads TGTGCCAGCAGCCGGACTATCCAAGAGACCCAGTACTTC.

The chain has TRBV15 and TRBJ1-4, with D possibly TRBD1 on 6 matching bases. Germline values: CDR1 LNHNV, CDR2 YYDKDF (reference sequence). CDR3 size: 16 residues. The V end was cut by 0 bases, the J end by 7 bases, with 15 bases between. The CDR3 region is CATSRDSGGLVEKLFF. In nucleotides, the CDR3 is TGTGCCACCAGCAGAGATTCGGGGGGGCTGGTTGAAAAACTGTTTTTT.

The V and J genes are TRBV3-1 (or the pseudogene TRBV3-2) and TRBJ1-5; TRBD1 might be the D (6 bases). The ends were cut back, 0 bases at V and 9 bases at J, with 15 bases in the middle. Germline V lookup: CDR1 LGHDT, CDR2 YNNKEL (reference sequence). The CDR3 length is 15 residues. CDR3 sequence reads: CASSQDRGGLPPQHF. The DNA for the CDR3 is TGTGCCAGCAGCCAAGATAGGGGGGGCCTCCCGCCCCAGCATTTT.

The CDR3 spells CASSMFREEKLFF. The CDR3 DNA follows: TGTGCCAGTAGTATGTTTAGGGAGGAAAAACTGTTTTTT. The chain joins TRBV19 to TRBJ1-4; no clear D gene. Germline-derived CDR1 and CDR2 are LNHDA and SQIVND (reference sequence). CDR3 length equals 13 residues. Trimming left V 3 bases short and J 8 bases short, with 10 bases between.

The CDR3 bases are TGTGCCAGCACTACGCCTGGGACAGATGAAGCTTTCTTT. Translating gives CASTTPGTDEAFF. The chain recombines TRBV6-5 with TRBJ1-1; 7 nucleotides line up with TRBD1. Germline assignment: CDR1 MNHEY and CDR2 SVGAGI. The junction had 9 bases not matched to a gene; V was cut back by 7 bases and J by 7 bases. The CDR3 extends over 13 amino acids.

The chain has TRBV2 and TRBJ1-5; D remains ambiguous. Germline lookup yields CDR1 SNHLY and CDR2 FYNNEI. The CDR3 consists of 13 residues. The V and J ends lost 9 bases and 5 bases respectively, with 14 bases between them. CDR3 coding DNA: TGTGCCAGTACACGGGGAGACCATCAGCCCCAGCATTTT. Its translation: CASTRGDHQPQHF.

This clone was seen a single time. The rearrangement joins TRBV27 to TRBJ2-5; the match to TRBD2 covers 10 bases. Unmatched junction bases numbered 6, after V lost 4 bases and J lost 4 bases. Germline lookup yields CDR1 MNHEY and CDR2 SMNVEV (reference sequence). There are 15 residues in the CDR3. CDR3 sequence: CASSYNLAGAETQYF. The CDR3 DNA sequence: TGTGCCAGCAGTTATAATCTAGCGGGGGCAGAGACCCAGTACTTC.